These 6 T cell receptor beta chains came from one sample sequenced in a study of neoadjuvant anti-PD-1 for oral cavity cancer. Specified time point: after neoadjuvant nivolumab, at surgical resection. The assay was immunoSEQ multiplex PCR, and TCRdb's table has in-frame clones only and misses some. The data hold some 8,700 clones, with about 81% observed a single time. Specimen: PBMCs, collected after nivolumab (anti-PD-1) treatment. The receptors come from a person between 35 and 79 years old with oral cavity squamous cell carcinoma.

The chain is built from TRBV4-1 and TRBJ2-1; the D gene is possibly TRBD2 (7 bases). There are 13 residues in the CDR3. Germline-derived CDR1 and CDR2 are MGHRA and YSYEKL. Deletions cut 2 bases from V and 10 bases from J, with 12 bases between. The CDR3 sequence: CASSQPRGGEQFF. Here the CDR3 DNA reads TGCGCCAGCAGCCAACCAAGGGGGGGGGAGCAGTTCTTC.

This chain joins TRBV11-2 and TRBJ1-4, with unresolved D. Trimming shortened V by 1 base and J by 5 bases, and 14 bases separated the two germline ends. Germline V gives CDR1 SGHAT, CDR2 FQNNGV. The CDR3 contains 16 residues. The CDR3 loop reads CASSLGVGARNEKLFF. The CDR3 nucleotides read TGTGCCAGCAGCTTAGGAGTCGGCGCTAGGAATGAAAAACTGTTTTTT.

The genes are TRBV5-4 and TRBJ1-5; the D gene is possibly TRBD1 (6 bases). V was clipped by 4 bases and J by 9 bases, with 11 bases between them. Looked up from germline, CDR1 is SGHNT and CDR2 is YYREEE (reference sequence). The CDR3 consists of 12 residues. CDR3 sequence: CASSLIGGPQHF. Written as DNA, the CDR3 is TGTGCCAGCAGCCTGATAGGGGGGCCCCAGCATTTT.

This clone was detected a few times. V is TRBV7-2 and J is TRBJ1-5, with D tentatively TRBD1 (5 bases). There are 14 residues in the CDR3. With 6 bases removed from V and 4 bases from J, the gap between germline ends came to 13 bases. Germline CDR1 and CDR2: SGHTA and FQGNSA. CDR3 nucleotide sequence: TGTGCCAGCAGAGCGCGCGGGGCGAATCAGCCCCAGCATTTT. Translation gives CASRARGANQPQHF.

The rearrangement joins TRBV5-6 to TRBJ1-4, with D possibly TRBD1 on 6 matching bases. This CDR3 is 16 amino acids long. In germline, CDR1 is SGHDT, CDR2 YYEEEE. Trimming cost V 1 base and J 3 bases, with 13 bases left between them. The CDR3 DNA reads as TGTGCCAGCAGCTTGAGTCAGGGGATAGCTAATGAAAAACTGTTTTTT. It is translated as CASSLSQGIANEKLFF.

The chain links TRBV5-8 to TRBJ2-1; weak D call: TRBD1 (6 bases). This CDR3 is 14 amino acids long. Germline loops: CDR1 SGHTS, CDR2 YDEGEE. Trimming took 5 bases from V and 5 from J, leaving 14 bases between them. The CDR3 DNA is TGTGCCAGCAGATTACAGACAGGCCACAATGAGCAGTTCTTC. Its translation is CASRLQTGHNEQFF.